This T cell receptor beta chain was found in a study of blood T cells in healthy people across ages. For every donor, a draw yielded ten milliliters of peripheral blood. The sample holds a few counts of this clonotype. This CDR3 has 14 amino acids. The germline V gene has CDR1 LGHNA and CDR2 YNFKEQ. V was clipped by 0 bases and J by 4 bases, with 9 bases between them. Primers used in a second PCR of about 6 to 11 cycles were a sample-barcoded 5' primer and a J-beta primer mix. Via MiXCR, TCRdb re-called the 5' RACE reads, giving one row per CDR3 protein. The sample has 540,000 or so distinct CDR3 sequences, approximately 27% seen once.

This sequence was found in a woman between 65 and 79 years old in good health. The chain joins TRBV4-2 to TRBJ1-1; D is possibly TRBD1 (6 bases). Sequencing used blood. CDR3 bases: TGTGCCAGCAGCCAAGATGGGGGGCTCACTGAAGCTTTCTTT. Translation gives CASSQDGGLTEAFF.